These T cell receptor beta chains were read from a single sample in a study of early T cells in non-severe SARS-CoV-2 infection. Each CDR3 protein is one row after TCRdb ran MiXCR on the 5' RACE reads. Found here are around 83,000 distinct CDR3 sequences, about 12% of them singletons; the top ten hold 3.5% to 5%. The starting material was whole blood, obtained at baseline. The receptors shown here come from an adult who was a healthcare worker with PCR-confirmed SARS-CoV-2 infection or an uninfected control (not recorded which). CDR3s include the opening cysteine and the closing phenylalanine or tryptophan. Fields, in order: J gene, V gene, clone size, D gene, CDR3 protein, CDR3 DNA. A D gene is named only where the DNA matches it firmly. Some rows mark clone size as missing; the rest say once, few, many or name a class of expanded clone.

J gene: TRBJ2-5; V gene: TRBV7-7; clone size: many; D gene: TRBD2; CDR3 protein: CASSWGLDETQYF; CDR3 DNA: TGTGCTAGCAGCTGGGGACTAGACGAGACCCAGTACTTC
J gene: TRBJ2-2; V gene: TRBV12-3/TRBV12-4; clone size: many; D gene: -; CDR3 protein: CASSRDRGTGELFF; CDR3 DNA: TGTGCCAGCAGCCGAGACAGAGGGACCGGGGAGCTGTTTTTT
J gene: TRBJ1-5; V gene: TRBV30; clone size: -; D gene: -; CDR3 protein: CAWSPGGNQPQHF; CDR3 DNA: TGTGCCTGGAGTCCCGGGGGCAATCAGCCCCAGCATTTT
J gene: TRBJ2-3; V gene: TRBV11-2; clone size: few; D gene: -; CDR3 protein: CASSSPATYTQYF; CDR3 DNA: TGTGCCAGCAGCTCCCCGGCAACATATACGCAGTATTTT
J gene: TRBJ1-6; V gene: TRBV6-5; clone size: few; D gene: -; CDR3 protein: CASSYLGVGSPLHF; CDR3 DNA: TGTGCCAGCAGTTATTTGGGCGTTGGTTCACCCCTCCACTTT
J gene: TRBJ2-2; V gene: TRBV6-5; clone size: few; D gene: TRBD2; CDR3 protein: CASSPLAGVTGELFF; CDR3 DNA: TGTGCCAGCAGTCCCCTAGCGGGCGTCACCGGGGAGCTGTTTTTT
J gene: TRBJ1-4; V gene: TRBV20-1; clone size: few; D gene: TRBD1; CDR3 protein: CSGLGGQGAKKLFF; CDR3 DNA: TGCAGTGGTTTAGGTGGACAGGGAGCGAAAAAACTGTTTTTT
J gene: TRBJ2-5; V gene: TRBV15; clone size: few; D gene: -; CDR3 protein: CATRQSSTQYF; CDR3 DNA: TGTGCCACAAGACAGTCAAGTACCCAGTACTTC
J gene: TRBJ2-7; V gene: TRBV2; clone size: -; D gene: -; CDR3 protein: CASSLHRGTPYEQYF; CDR3 DNA: TGTGCCAGCAGCTTACATCGCGGGACCCCCTACGAGCAGTACTTC
J gene: TRBJ1-3; V gene: TRBV20-1; clone size: -; D gene: TRBD1; CDR3 protein: CSAQTGGNTIYF; CDR3 DNA: TGCAGTGCACAGACAGGGGGAAACACCATATATTTT
J gene: TRBJ2-2; V gene: TRBV11-2; clone size: -; D gene: -; CDR3 protein: CASSLDPTGELFF; CDR3 DNA: TGTGCCAGCAGCTTAGACCCCACCGGGGAGCTGTTTTTT
J gene: TRBJ1-5; V gene: TRBV7-2; clone size: few; D gene: -; CDR3 protein: CASSGVGGQPQHF; CDR3 DNA: TGTGCCAGCAGCGGGGTGGGTGGTCAGCCCCAGCATTTT
J gene: TRBJ2-2; V gene: TRBV19; clone size: -; D gene: -; CDR3 protein: CASSRPGASAGELFF; CDR3 DNA: TGTGCCAGTAGTAGACCGGGAGCCTCCGCCGGGGAGCTGTTTTTT
J gene: TRBJ1-6; V gene: TRBV9; clone size: -; D gene: TRBD1; CDR3 protein: CASSGGTGDNSPLHF; CDR3 DNA: TGTGCCAGCAGCGGCGGGACAGGGGATAATTCACCCCTCCACTTT
J gene: TRBJ2-7; V gene: TRBV18; clone size: -; D gene: TRBD2; CDR3 protein: CASSPREGDPYEQYF; CDR3 DNA: TGTGCCAGCTCACCCAGGGAGGGAGACCCCTACGAGCAGTACTTC
J gene: TRBJ2-1; V gene: TRBV7-8; clone size: -; D gene: TRBD2; CDR3 protein: CASSFLLAGVYNEQFF; CDR3 DNA: TGTGCCAGCAGCTTCCTACTAGCGGGAGTCTACAATGAGCAGTTCTTC
J gene: TRBJ1-6; V gene: TRBV13; clone size: many; D gene: -; CDR3 protein: CASSGRHKGGGSPLHF; CDR3 DNA: TGTGCCAGCAGCGGAAGGCATAAGGGAGGGGGATCACCCCTCCACTTT
J gene: TRBJ2-5; V gene: TRBV20-1; clone size: -; D gene: TRBD2; CDR3 protein: CSAREGGPGETQYF; CDR3 DNA: TGCAGTGCTAGAGAGGGAGGGCCTGGGGAGACCCAGTACTTC